The 10 T cell receptor beta chains below come from one sample, sequenced in a study of chemoradiotherapy in HPV16-positive cancers. Clones were read by immunoSEQ multiplex PCR, and TCRdb kept only the in-frame ones, dropping some. This table has more than 5,000 clones, approximately 86% appearing once. The sample in question was blood, obtained from a patient who underwent chemoradiotherapy. These receptors were taken from a human donor with HPV-associated anogenital cancer.

CDR3 sequence reads: CASRLGGGAPAFF. The CDR3 nucleotides are TGTGCCAGTAGACTCGGTGGGGGGGCGCCAGCTTTCTTT. The chain has TRBV19 and TRBJ1-1, with D perhaps TRBD1 (6 bases). V lost 6 bases and J lost 10, with 18 bases in between. CDR3 length equals 13 residues. Germline V lookup: CDR1 LNHDA, CDR2 SQIVND (reference sequence).

In its sample, this clone was seen a few times. This chain connects TRBV5-4 to TRBJ1-6; 10 nucleotides match TRBD1. Germline values: CDR1 SGHNT, CDR2 YYREEE (reference sequence). J gave up 6 bases and V 0 bases, and 9 bases lay outside the gene matches. This CDR3 has 18 residues. The CDR3 nucleotides are TGTGCCAGCAGCTTGGGGCAACCGGGACAGGGGATTAATTCACCCCTCCACTTT. Protein: CASSLGQPGQGINSPLHF.

The rearrangement joins TRBV2 to TRBJ1-2; possible D gene TRBD1, 6 bases. The CDR3 consists of 14 residues. Trimming shortened V by 6 bases and J by 3 bases, and 14 bases separated the two germline ends. Germline CDR1 SNHLY, CDR2 FYNNEI. CDR3 sequence: CASSQQGTDYGYTF. CDR3 in DNA: TGTGCCAGCAGCCAACAGGGAACGGACTATGGCTACACCTTC.

The chain joins TRBV7-2 to TRBJ2-3; D possibly corresponds to TRBD2 (5 bases). There are 16 residues in the CDR3. CDR1 and CDR2 (germline): SGHTA, FQGNSA. V lost 4 bases and J lost 0, with 14 bases in between. The DNA of the CDR3 is TGTGCCAGCAGCTCAAGAGCAAAGCGGAGCACAGATACGCAGTATTTT. It encodes CASSSRAKRSTDTQYF. The variable domain in full, with the rest retrieved from reference TRBV7-2 and TRBJ2-3, is GAGVSQSPSNKVTEKGKDVELRCDPISGHTALYWYRQSLGQGLEFLIYFQGNSAPDKSGLPSDRFSAERTGGSVSTLTIQRTQQEDSAVYLCASSSRAKRSTDTQYFGPGTRLTVL.

V and J are TRBV11-3 and TRBJ2-3, with D unresolved. The germline V gene has CDR1 SGHNT and CDR2 YENEEA. The V end lost 5 bases, the J end lost 0 bases, and 6 bases lay between the germline ends. The CDR3 covers 13 residues. The CDR3 DNA is TGTGCCAGCAGCAGGATGAGCACAGATACGCAGTATTTT. It is translated as CASSRMSTDTQYF.

V and J are TRBV7-9 and TRBJ2-2; 7 bases fit TRBD1. There are 16 residues in the CDR3. Germline CDR1 SEHNR, CDR2 FQNEAQ (reference sequence). The junction had 5 bases not matched to a gene; V was cut back by 1 base and J by 3 bases. The CDR3 is CASSLVGGPYTGELFF. DNA for the CDR3: TGTGCCAGCAGCTTAGTAGGGGGCCCCTACACCGGGGAGCTGTTTTTT. Drawing the rest from reference TRBV7-9 and TRBJ2-2, the complete variable domain is DTGVSQNPRHKITKRGQNVTFRCDPISEHNRLYWYRQTLGQGPEFLTYFQNEAQLEKSRLLSDRFSAERPKGSFSTLEIQRTEQGDSAMYLCASSLVGGPYTGELFFGEGSRLTVL.

J is TRBJ2-7 and V is TRBV7-8, with 8 bases aligning to TRBD1. Trimming removed 4 bases from V and 2 bases from J; junction bases left unmatched: 7. CDR3 length: 15 residues. In germline, CDR1 is SGHVS, CDR2 FQNEAQ. This chain's CDR3 is CASSSGQGGTYEQYF. As DNA, the CDR3 is TGTGCCAGCAGCTCCGGACAGGGTGGAACCTACGAGCAGTACTTC.

The rearrangement uses TRBV5-1 and TRBJ2-7; D possibly corresponds to TRBD2 (5 bases). This CDR3 is 13 amino acids long. Trimming cost V 5 bases and J 1 base, with 10 bases left between them. From germline, CDR1 is SGHRS and CDR2 YFSETQ. The CDR3 region has the DNA TGCGCCAGCAGTCCGAGGGATTCCTACGAGCAGTACTTC. It encodes CASSPRDSYEQYF. Using reference TRBV5-1 and TRBJ2-7 for the parts outside the CDR3, the full variable domain is KAGVTQTPRYLIKTRGQQVTLSCSPISGHRSVSWYQQTPGQGLQFLFEYFSETQRNKGNFPGRFSGRQFSNSRSEMNVSTLELGDSALYLCASSPRDSYEQYFGPGTRLTVT.

In its sample, this clone was seen once. The gene calls are TRBV7-8 and TRBJ2-5; 8 bases align to TRBD1. The CDR3 contains 12 residues. The germline V gene encodes CDR1 SGHVS and CDR2 FQNEAQ. The ends lost 8 bases at V and 3 bases at J; junction bases unmatched: 2. CDR3 sequence: CASSTGEETQYF. In DNA form, the CDR3 reads TGTGCCAGCTCGACAGGGGAAGAGACCCAGTACTTC.

This chain links TRBV5-6 with TRBJ1-4, with TRBD1 matching 8 bases. Germline V gene data show CDR1 as SGHDT and CDR2 as YYEEEE. This CDR3 contains 14 residues. Trimming at V came to 2 bases and at J to 10 bases, leaving 7 bases not matched to a gene. CDR3 protein: CASSLWTGPTKLFF. DNA of the CDR3: TGTGCCAGCAGCTTATGGACAGGGCCCACAAAACTGTTTTTT.